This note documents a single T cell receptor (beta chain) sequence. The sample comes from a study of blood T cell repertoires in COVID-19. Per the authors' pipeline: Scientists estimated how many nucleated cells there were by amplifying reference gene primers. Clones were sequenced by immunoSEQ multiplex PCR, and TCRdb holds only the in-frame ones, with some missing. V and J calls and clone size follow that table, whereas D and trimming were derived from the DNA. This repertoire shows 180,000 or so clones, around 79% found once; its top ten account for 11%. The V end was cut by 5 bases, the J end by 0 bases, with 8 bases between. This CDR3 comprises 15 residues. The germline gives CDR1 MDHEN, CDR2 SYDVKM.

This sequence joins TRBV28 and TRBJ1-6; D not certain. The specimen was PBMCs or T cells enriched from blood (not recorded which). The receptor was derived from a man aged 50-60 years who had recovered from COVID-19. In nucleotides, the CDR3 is TGTGCCAGCAGTCCCCGGAGCTCCTATAATTCACCCCTCCACTTT. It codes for CASSPRSSYNSPLHF.